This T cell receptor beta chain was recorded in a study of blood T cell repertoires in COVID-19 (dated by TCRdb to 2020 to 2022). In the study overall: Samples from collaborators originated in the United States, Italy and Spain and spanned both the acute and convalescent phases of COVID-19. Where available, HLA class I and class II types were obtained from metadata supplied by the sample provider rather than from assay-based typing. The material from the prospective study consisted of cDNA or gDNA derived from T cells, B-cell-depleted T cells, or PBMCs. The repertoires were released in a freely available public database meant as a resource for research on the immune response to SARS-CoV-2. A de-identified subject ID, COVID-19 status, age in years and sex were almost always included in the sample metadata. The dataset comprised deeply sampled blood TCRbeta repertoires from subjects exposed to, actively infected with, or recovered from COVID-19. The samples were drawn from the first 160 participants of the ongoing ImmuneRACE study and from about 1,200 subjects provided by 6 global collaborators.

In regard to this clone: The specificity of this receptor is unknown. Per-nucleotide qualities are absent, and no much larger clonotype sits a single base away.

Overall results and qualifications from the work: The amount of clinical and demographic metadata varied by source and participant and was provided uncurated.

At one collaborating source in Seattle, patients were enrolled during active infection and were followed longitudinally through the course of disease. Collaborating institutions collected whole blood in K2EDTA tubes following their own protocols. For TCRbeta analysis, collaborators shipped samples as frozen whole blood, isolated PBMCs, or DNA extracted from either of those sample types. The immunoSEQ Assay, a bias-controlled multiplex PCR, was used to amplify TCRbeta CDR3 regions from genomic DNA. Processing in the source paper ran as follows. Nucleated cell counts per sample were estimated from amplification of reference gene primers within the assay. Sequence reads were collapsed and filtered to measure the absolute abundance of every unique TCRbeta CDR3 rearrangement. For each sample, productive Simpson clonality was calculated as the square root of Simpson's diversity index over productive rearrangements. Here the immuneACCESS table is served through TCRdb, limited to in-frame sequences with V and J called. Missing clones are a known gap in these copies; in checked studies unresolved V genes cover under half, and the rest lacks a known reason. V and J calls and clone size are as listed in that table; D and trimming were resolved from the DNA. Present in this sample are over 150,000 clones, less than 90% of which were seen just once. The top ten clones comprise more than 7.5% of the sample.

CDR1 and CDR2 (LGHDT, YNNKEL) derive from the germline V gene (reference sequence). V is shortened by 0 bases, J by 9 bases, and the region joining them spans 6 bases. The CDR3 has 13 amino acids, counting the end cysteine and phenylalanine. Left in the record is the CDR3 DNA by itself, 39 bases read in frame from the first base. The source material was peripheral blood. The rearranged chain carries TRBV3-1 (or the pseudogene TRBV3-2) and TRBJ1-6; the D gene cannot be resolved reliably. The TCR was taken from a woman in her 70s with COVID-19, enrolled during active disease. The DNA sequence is TGTGCCAGCAGCCAAGACCGGGGTTCACCCCTCCACTTT. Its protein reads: CASSQDRGSPLHF.